This T cell receptor (beta chain) was sequenced in a study of T-cell memory formation after mild COVID-19. Study-level results: Whereas later expanders leaned CD4+, clones contracting day 15 to 85 showed a balanced CD4/CD8 makeup.

With regard to this clonotype: No antigen is known for it.

Via MiXCR, TCRdb re-called the 5' RACE reads, giving one row per CDR3 protein. The sample has roughly 400,000 distinct CDR3 sequences; roughly 18% are singletons. This CDR3 spans 16 amino acids. V gave up 4 bases and J gave up 1 base; unmatched junction bases: 7. Germline CDR1 is LGHDT and CDR2 is YNNKEL (reference sequence). The chain employs TRBV3-1 and TRBJ2-3, with TRBD2 matching over 8 bases. The sequence came from a man aged 18 to 29 who had mild COVID-19 (a few samples of this study predate the infection). Cell type and time point are not known. The specimen was PBMCs or a T cell subset sorted from them (not recorded which). CDR3: CASSLRAGGRTDTQYF. The CDR3 nucleotides read TGTGCCAGCAGCCTTCGTGCGGGGGGCCGCACAGATACGCAGTATTTT.